These 30 T cell receptor beta chains were all obtained from the same sample, sequenced in a study of vaccination effects on CD4 cells after COVID-19. Produced via immunoSEQ multiplex PCR; TCRdb's table is partial and in-frame only. In the table there are under 40,000 clones, roughly two thirds of which are singletons. These TCRs are of unknown antigen specificity. With the ViraFEST assay, the study expanded antigen-specific CD4+ T cells using viral peptide pools, then sequenced them. Cells that had been cultured for 10 days were the source of isolated CD4+ T cells. Subjects were given two BNT162b2 or mRNA-1273 vaccine doses. The sequenced sample was CD4+ T cells from PBMCs cultured with HCoV-229E spike peptides, obtained after COVID-19 vaccination. Every receptor here comes from a human donor who received a COVID-19 vaccine.

The chain recombines TRBV13 with TRBJ1-6; 11 positions match TRBD1. Germline V lookup: CDR1 PRHDT, CDR2 FYEKMQ (reference sequence). With V trimmed by 0 bases and J by 9 bases, 7 bases remained unmatched. The length of the CDR3 is 17 residues. This CDR3 reads CASSLGLTGQGVSPLHF. CDR3 bases: TGTGCCAGCAGCTTAGGCCTAACGGGACAGGGGGTTTCACCCCTCCACTTT.

This chain joins TRBV6-5 and TRBJ1-5; no reliable D call. Per the germline V gene, CDR1 is MNHEY and CDR2 is SVGAGI. The CDR3 totals 13 residues. Between the trimmed V and J ends, which lost 7 bases and 8 bases, there was a span of 15 bases. The CDR3 DNA sequence: TGTGCCAGCACATCCGGGTTTCGAGAGCCCCAGCATTTT. Residues: CASTSGFREPQHF.

This sequence joins TRBV2 and TRBJ1-2; D is unclear. The germline V and J ends were trimmed by 4 bases and 6 bases, with 15 bases remaining between them. CDR1 is SNHLY, CDR2 FYNNEI, per germline. This CDR3 is built from 14 residues. CDR3 sequence reads: CASSVFLRQDGYTF. Here the CDR3 DNA reads TGTGCCAGCAGTGTTTTTCTCCGCCAGGATGGCTACACCTTC. Using reference TRBV2 and TRBJ1-2 for the parts outside the CDR3, the full variable domain is EPEVTQTPSHQVTQMGQEVILRCVPISNHLYFYWYRQILGQKVEFLVSFYNNEISEKSEIFDDQFSVERPDGSNFTLKIRSTKLEDSAMYFCASSVFLRQDGYTFGSGTRLTVV.

The chain carries TRBV3-1 (or the pseudogene TRBV3-2) and TRBJ1-3, with D unresolved. Germline values: CDR1 LGHDT, CDR2 YNNKEL (reference sequence). V lost 0 bases and J lost 4, with 10 bases in between. The CDR3 sequence is 15 residues long. This chain's CDR3 is CASSQDSLTGNTIYF. CDR3 sequence (DNA): TGTGCCAGCAGCCAAGACTCTTTGACCGGAAACACCATATATTTT.

CDR3 in amino acids: CASSESQGVGEKLFF. Here the CDR3 DNA reads TGCGCCAGCAGTGAGTCACAGGGGGTAGGGGAAAAACTGTTTTTT. V is TRBV10-2 and J is TRBJ1-4; the match to TRBD1 covers 8 bases. Germline trimming cut 0 bases from V and 8 bases from J; bases unmatched to any gene: 5. CDR1 is WSHSY and CDR2 is SAAADI in the germline V gene. The length of the CDR3 is 15 residues.

The sample holds a few counts of this clone. The genes are TRBV7-9 and TRBJ1-4; 7 bases map to TRBD1. The CDR3 spans 15 residues. CDR1 and CDR2 (germline): SEHNR, FQNEAQ (reference sequence). The J segment lost 8 bases and the V segment lost 6 bases, leaving 12 bases of the junction unmatched. CDR3 DNA: TGTGCCAGCAGTCGAACTCAGGGGGTAGAGGAAAAACTGTTTTTT. This codes for CASSRTQGVEEKLFF.

This clone was recorded only once. The V call is TRBV27, the J call TRBJ2-1; perhaps TRBD1 as D (5 bases). CDR1 and CDR2 (germline): MNHEY, SMNVEV (reference sequence). The CDR3 extends over 13 amino acids. V lost 7 bases and J lost 6, with 13 bases in between. The CDR3 spells CASTPGKGNEQFF. The CDR3 bases are TGTGCCAGCACGCCAGGGAAGGGCAATGAGCAGTTCTTC.

The CDR3 spells CASSVAHLKGKGGVTGELFF. DNA of the CDR3: TGTGCCAGCAGCGTAGCACACCTAAAGGGAAAAGGAGGGGTCACCGGGGAGCTGTTTTTT. The chain couples TRBV5-4 to TRBJ2-2; perhaps TRBD2 as D (6 bases). V lost 4 bases and J lost 4, with 29 bases in between. The CDR3 consists of 20 residues. CDR1 is SGHNT and CDR2 is YYREEE in the germline V gene (reference sequence).

The chain uses TRBV2 and TRBJ2-3, with TRBD2 matching 9 bases. The CDR3 runs 15 residues. The germline CDR1 and CDR2 sequences are SNHLY and FYNNEI. J was trimmed by 6 bases and V by 6 bases; bases with no gene match: 10. CDR3 region: CASSEGLANRDTQYF. The CDR3, as DNA: TGTGCCAGCAGCGAGGGACTAGCTAACCGGGATACGCAGTATTTT.

This chain links TRBV18 with TRBJ1-1, with D possibly TRBD1 on 5 matching bases. V lost 4 bases, J lost 1 base, and 10 bases lay in between. CDR3 size: 14 residues. Germline V gives CDR1 KGHSH, CDR2 LQKENI. CDR3 sequence: CASSQQDTNTEAFF. In nucleotides, the CDR3 is TGTGCCAGCTCACAACAGGACACGAACACTGAAGCTTTCTTT.

The rearrangement links TRBV7-6 to TRBJ2-7; 11 bases line up with TRBD2. Germline V gene lookup returns CDR1 SGHVS and CDR2 FNYEAQ. The CDR3 runs to 19 residues. J was trimmed by 7 bases and V by 2 bases; bases with no gene match: 19. The CDR3 bases are TGTGCCAGCAGCTTAATGGTATCGGGACTAGCGGACATACCTGGGGAGCAGTACTTC. It translates to CASSLMVSGLADIPGEQYF.

CDR3 nucleotides: TGCAGCGTTGTTCCCAGACTGCAGACCCAGTACTTC. The encoded protein is CSVVPRLQTQYF. The chain carries TRBV29-1 and TRBJ2-5; D is ambiguous. Per germline, CDR1 SQVTM and CDR2 ANQGSEA. The CDR3 contains 12 residues. With 4 bases removed from V and 6 bases from J, the gap between germline ends came to 12 bases.

The gene calls are TRBV15 and TRBJ1-1; D is ambiguous. Deletions cut 0 bases from V and 4 bases from J, with 15 bases between. This CDR3 spans 16 amino acids. Per the germline V gene, CDR1 is LNHNV and CDR2 is YYDKDF (reference sequence). Here the CDR3 reads CATSRELLNSATEAFF. CDR3 bases: TGTGCCACCAGCAGAGAACTGTTAAATTCAGCCACTGAAGCTTTCTTT.

The rearrangement joins TRBV19 to TRBJ1-6; D possibly corresponds to TRBD1 (6 bases). V lost 5 bases and J lost 3, with 17 bases in between. The CDR3 has 17 amino acids. Germline CDR1 and CDR2: LNHDA and SQIVND (reference sequence). The CDR3 sequence: CASSPGDRLLYNSPLHF. The DNA of the CDR3 is TGTGCCAGTAGTCCGGGAGACAGGCTCCTCTATAATTCACCCCTCCACTTT.

The gene calls are TRBV2 and TRBJ1-2; D may be TRBD1 (5 bases). Per germline, CDR1 SNHLY and CDR2 FYNNEI. V was shortened by 2 bases and J by 3 bases, with 16 bases between the two germline ends. This CDR3 has 16 residues. CDR3 in DNA: TGTGCCAGCAGTGAACCAAACAGGATAGGGGACTATGGCTACACCTTC. This encodes CASSEPNRIGDYGYTF.

This clone was picked up one time. The chain employs TRBV7-9 and TRBJ1-5; 8 nucleotides line up with TRBD1. In germline, CDR1 is SEHNR, CDR2 FQNEAQ (reference sequence). The length of the CDR3 is 16 residues. The V and J ends lost 5 bases and 7 bases, in that order; junction bases with no gene match: 13. CDR3 protein: CASSTYRGKGRQPQHF. CDR3 DNA sequence: TGTGCCAGCAGCACGTACAGGGGGAAGGGTCGGCAGCCCCAGCATTTT. The full variable domain, with the rest looked up from reference TRBV7-9 and TRBJ1-5, is DTGVSQNPRHKITKRGQNVTFRCDPISEHNRLYWYRQTLGQGPEFLTYFQNEAQLEKSRLLSDRFSAERPKGSFSTLEIQRTEQGDSAMYLCASSTYRGKGRQPQHFGDGTRLSIL.

The rearrangement joins TRBV6-5 to TRBJ2-7; D is undetermined. Trimming left V 6 bases short and J 0 bases short, with 6 bases between. The CDR3 has 12 amino acids. CDR1 and CDR2 from the germline V gene are MNHEY and SVGAGI. CDR3 protein: CASRRSSYEQYF. CDR3 bases: TGTGCCAGCAGACGCAGCTCCTACGAGCAGTACTTC.

The genes are TRBV3-1 (or the pseudogene TRBV3-2) and TRBJ1-4; D gene ambiguous. Per the germline V gene, CDR1 is LGHDT and CDR2 is YNNKEL (reference sequence). The V gene lost 2 bases and the J gene lost 3 bases, with 10 bases spanning the gap. The CDR3 has 15 residues. CDR3 in amino acids: CASSQTLVANEKLFF. The CDR3 region has the DNA TGTGCCAGCAGCCAAACGCTGGTGGCTAATGAAAAACTGTTTTTT.

The rearrangement uses TRBV7-9 and TRBJ1-2, with no clear D. The CDR3 has 14 amino acids. Germline lookup yields CDR1 SEHNR and CDR2 FQNEAQ (reference sequence). The V end lost 1 base, the J end lost 5 bases, and 11 bases lay between the germline ends. The CDR3 DNA follows: TGTGCCAGCAGCTTAGGCCAGGCCCCTTATGGCTACACCTTC. Its translation: CASSLGQAPYGYTF.

Note on this clone: An end of the junction does not agree with germline; a read error may underlie this. The gene calls are TRBV12-3 or TRBV12-4 and TRBJ2-4; D possibly uses TRBD1 or TRBD2 (5 bases each). The CDR3 totals 12 residues. The CDR3 is CASSWGSGQYRF. The CDR3 nucleotides are TGTGCCAGCAGTTGGGGGTCCGGGCAATATCGGTTC.

The sample holds one count of this clone. The chain has TRBV24-1 and TRBJ2-1; TRBD2 matches at 11 bases. Germline CDR1 is KGHDR and CDR2 is SFDVKD. This CDR3 is built from 17 residues. The V gene end was trimmed by 3 bases and the J gene end by 2 bases; junction bases not matched to a gene: 5. As DNA, the CDR3 is TGTGCCACCAGTGATCCTAGCGGGGGGTCCCCCTACAATGAGCAGTTCTTC. This translates into CATSDPSGGSPYNEQFF.

This clone was counted once. The chain uses TRBV7-2 and TRBJ2-7; D may be TRBD1 (6 bases). Germline lookup yields CDR1 SGHTA and CDR2 FQGNSA. V was cut by 2 bases and J by 0 bases, with 11 bases left in between. The CDR3 length is 15 residues. The CDR3 protein is CASSLRGSTSYEQYF. CDR3 sequence (DNA): TGTGCCAGCAGCTTAAGGGGGAGTACCTCCTACGAGCAGTACTTC.

This clone was seen once. The V and J genes are TRBV11-3 and TRBJ2-5; 10 bases are a match to TRBD1. CDR3 length equals 15 residues. V trimming: 5 bases; J trimming: 1 base; junction bases outside the gene matches: 4. Looked up from germline, CDR1 is SGHNT and CDR2 is YENEEA. The CDR3 here is CASSRDRGFQETQYF. As DNA, the CDR3 is TGTGCCAGCAGCCGGGACAGGGGTTTCCAAGAGACCCAGTACTTC. The full variable domain, completed using reference TRBV11-3 and TRBJ2-5, is EAGVVQSPRYKIIEKKQPVAFWCNPISGHNTLYWYLQNLGQGPELLIRYENEEAVDDSQLPKDRFSAERLKGVDSTLKIQPAELGDSAVYLCASSRDRGFQETQYFGPGTRLLVL.

The rearrangement uses TRBV9 and TRBJ1-1; D not certain. This CDR3 has 14 amino acids. Germline CDR1 reads SGDLS; CDR2 reads YYNGEE. Trimming took 2 bases from V and 8 from J, leaving 16 bases between them. This CDR3 reads CASSVAGAPTEAFF. DNA for the CDR3: TGTGCCAGCAGCGTTGCAGGAGCCCCTACCGAAGCTTTCTTT. Full variable domain (remainder filled in from reference TRBV9 and TRBJ1-1): DSGVTQTPKHLITATGQRVTLRCSPRSGDLSVYWYQQSLDQGLQFLIQYYNGEERAKGNILERFSAQQFPDLHSELNLSSLELGDSALYFCASSVAGAPTEAFFGQGTRLTVV.

The rearrangement joins TRBV3-1 (or the pseudogene TRBV3-2) to TRBJ1-3; no clear D gene. Germline CDR1 LGHDT, CDR2 YNNKEL (reference sequence). V was trimmed by 1 base and J by 6 bases, leaving 10 bases between them. The CDR3 extends over 14 amino acids. The CDR3 spells CASSQGVVLNTIYF. Here the CDR3 DNA reads TGTGCCAGCAGCCAAGGAGTGGTATTAAACACCATATATTTT.

The CDR3 DNA reads as TGTGCCAGCAGTCTCCCCGACAGTACTGGAAACACCATATATTTT. Translation gives CASSLPDSTGNTIYF. The rearrangement uses TRBV5-6 and TRBJ1-3, with a weak D call TRBD1 (5 bases). Trimming shortened V by 5 bases and J by 2 bases, and 14 bases separated the two germline ends. This CDR3 comprises 15 residues. Germline values: CDR1 SGHDT, CDR2 YYEEEE.

J is TRBJ1-1 and V is TRBV6-5; D ambiguous. Germline V gene lookup returns CDR1 MNHEY and CDR2 SVGAGI. V lost 7 bases and J lost 3, with 6 bases in between. CDR3 length: 11 residues. DNA of the CDR3: TGTGCCAGCACTTCATACACTGAAGCTTTCTTT. Protein product: CASTSYTEAFF.

The chain links TRBV24-1 to TRBJ1-5, with a tentative D call TRBD1 (6 bases). The CDR3 spans 15 residues. Germline lookup yields CDR1 KGHDR and CDR2 SFDVKD. Trimming removed 4 bases from V and 4 bases from J, with 13 bases in between. CDR3 protein: CATSDARTANQPQHF. Here the CDR3 DNA reads TGTGCCACCAGTGACGCAAGGACAGCAAATCAGCCCCAGCATTTT.

The chain is built from TRBV2 and TRBJ2-2, with TRBD1 matching over 8 bases. V shed 4 bases, J shed 0 bases, and the junction held 1 base outside the gene matches. The CDR3 has 15 amino acids. From germline, CDR1 is SNHLY and CDR2 FYNNEI. The CDR3 sequence is CASSVQGANTGELFF. The CDR3 coding sequence is TGTGCCAGCAGTGTACAGGGGGCGAACACCGGGGAGCTGTTTTTT.

The chain uses TRBV6-5 and TRBJ2-5; D is perhaps TRBD2 (6 bases). With 10 bases removed from V and 5 bases from J, the gap between germline ends came to 17 bases. The CDR3 covers 13 residues. CDR1 MNHEY and CDR2 SVGAGI come from the germline V gene. CDR3 protein: CANRDSGAETQYF. CDR3 DNA sequence: TGTGCCAACCGGGACTCTGGGGCCGAGACCCAGTACTTC.